This TCR beta chain was observed in a study of T cell changes during pregnancy in multiple sclerosis. Assay: immunoSEQ multiplex PCR; the TCRdb copy retains only in-frame clones and omits some. The sample yields over 65,000 clones, approximately 90% seen once. Per the germline V gene, CDR1 is SGHAT and CDR2 is FQNNGV. Losses at the gene ends were 3 bases for V and 4 bases for J; bases not matched to a gene: 6. The CDR3 consists of 17 residues. This clonotype was sampled from a female donor in good health, enrolled as a control in a pregnancy study. The sample was peripheral blood, taken in the first trimester of pregnancy. V and J are TRBV11-2 and TRBJ2-5, with 15 bases matching TRBD2. This CDR3 reads CASSFGLAGGSGETQYF. The CDR3 DNA is TGTGCCAGCAGCTTTGGACTAGCGGGGGGGTCAGGAGAGACCCAGTACTTC.